This entry lists 17 T cell receptor beta chains sequenced from one sample in a study of shared clonotypes between healthy human individuals. TCRdb's copy holds only in-frame clones and misses some; the assay was immunoSEQ multiplex PCR. Of 330,000 or so clones listed, 73% were seen once; the top ten hold less than 11%. What was sequenced was memory CD4+ T cells sorted from blood. Described subset: CD45RA-negative fraction. The receptors derive from a man aged 25-40 years in good health.

The genes are TRBV6-5 and TRBJ1-4; 9 nucleotides match TRBD1. CDR3 size: 15 residues. CDR1 is MNHEY, CDR2 SVGAGI, per germline. V lost 4 bases to trimming and J lost 4 bases; unmatched junction nucleotides: 4. The CDR3 region is CASSSPTGGNEKLFF. The CDR3 nucleotides read TGTGCCAGCAGTTCCCCGACAGGGGGTAATGAAAAACTGTTTTTT.

The V call is TRBV6-1, the J call TRBJ2-1, with D maybe TRBD2 (6 bases). Germline CDR1 MNHNS, CDR2 SASEGT. Trimming stripped 6 bases from V and 0 bases from J, with 12 bases between. The CDR3 length is 15 residues. The CDR3: CASRFGSSSYNEQFF. CDR3 bases: TGTGCCAGCAGATTCGGGAGTAGCTCCTACAATGAGCAGTTCTTC.

The V and J genes are TRBV5-4 and TRBJ2-3; 7 nucleotides line up with TRBD1. The CDR3 loop spans 15 amino acids. Germline assignment: CDR1 SGHNT and CDR2 YYREEE (reference sequence). V dropped 0 bases and J dropped 0; count of bases not matched to a gene: 1. The chain's CDR3 is CASSLGGQSTDTQYF. The DNA for the CDR3 is TGTGCCAGCAGCTTGGGGGGACAGAGCACAGATACGCAGTATTTT.

V gene TRBV7-2 combines with J gene TRBJ2-1; 12 bases are shared with TRBD1. Germline lookup yields CDR1 SGHTA and CDR2 FQGNSA. J lost 9 bases, V lost 5 bases, and 11 bases had no gene match. There are 16 residues in the CDR3. The CDR3 DNA sequence: TGTGCCAGCAGCATTTTTTGGGACAGGGGGCGAAGTGAGCAGTTCTTC. This gives the protein CASSIFWDRGRSEQFF.

About this clone: A much bigger clone sits one base away, suggesting this may be a read error. The V gene is TRBV2, the J gene TRBJ2-1; 10 bases line up with TRBD2. Trimming at V came to 5 bases and at J to 4 bases, leaving 2 bases not matched to a gene. The CDR3 contains 14 residues. Germline CDR1 reads SNHLY; CDR2 reads FYNNEI. The CDR3 reads CASSLLAGYNEQFF. In DNA, the CDR3 is TGTGCCAGCAGTTTACTAGCGGGATACAATGAGCAGTTCTTC.

The rearrangement joins TRBV5-1 to TRBJ2-3; unclear D gene. The V and J ends lost 6 bases and 4 bases respectively, with 12 bases between them. Germline V lookup: CDR1 SGHRS, CDR2 YFSETQ. This CDR3 comprises 13 residues. The CDR3: CASMPLGADTQYF. Here the CDR3 DNA reads TGCGCCAGCATGCCCCTAGGAGCAGATACGCAGTATTTT.

CDR3 sequence reads: CASRGLGLADYEQYF. The CDR3 nucleotides are TGTGCCAGCAGGGGATTAGGACTAGCGGACTACGAGCAGTACTTC. This chain connects TRBV28 to TRBJ2-7; TRBD2 matches 10 bases. V shed 6 bases, J shed 3 bases, and the junction held 8 bases outside the gene matches. This CDR3 region has 15 residues. The V gene's germline CDR1 is MDHEN and CDR2 SYDVKM.

The rearrangement uses TRBV19 and TRBJ2-7; D unresolved. Germline V gene data show CDR1 as LNHDA and CDR2 as SQIVND (reference sequence). Trimming took off 8 bases at V and 0 bases at J, with 14 bases between the two ends. The CDR3 sequence is 14 residues long. CDR3 protein: CASSETRASYEQYF. The CDR3 DNA sequence: TGTGCCAGTTCCGAGACTCGGGCCTCCTACGAGCAGTACTTC.

There are a few counts of this clone. V and J are TRBV6-1 and TRBJ1-5; D unclear. V was cut by 2 bases and J by 6 bases, with 5 bases left in between. The CDR3 is 12 residues long. From germline, CDR1 is MNHNS and CDR2 SASEGT. This CDR3 is CASSEWSQPQHF. The CDR3 bases are TGTGCCAGCAGTGAATGGAGTCAGCCCCAGCATTTT.

The rearrangement links TRBV30 to TRBJ2-3; D could derive from TRBD1 or TRBD2 (5 bases each). Germline V gene sequence: CDR1 GTSNPN, CDR2 SVGIG (reference sequence). Trimming shortened V by 3 bases and J by 5 bases, and 18 bases separated the two germline ends. The CDR3 has 15 amino acids. The CDR3: CAWSTGTHPGDTQYF. CDR3 DNA: TGTGCCTGGAGCACCGGGACCCACCCGGGAGATACGCAGTATTTT. The full variable domain, completed using reference TRBV30 and TRBJ2-3, is SQTIHQWPATLVQPVGSPLSLECTVEGTSNPNLYWYRQAAGRGLQLLFYSVGIGQISSEVPQNLSASRPQDRQFILSSKKLLLSDSGFYLCAWSTGTHPGDTQYFGPGTRLTVL.

This clone was counted a few times. The chain combines TRBV6-1 with TRBJ1-1; D is unresolved. V was clipped by 6 bases and J by 4 bases, with 12 bases between them. Germline loops: CDR1 MNHNS, CDR2 SASEGT. The CDR3 has 13 amino acids. The chain's CDR3 is CASRPGKTTEAFF. In nucleotides, the CDR3 is TGTGCCAGCAGGCCGGGTAAGACCACTGAAGCTTTCTTT.

The gene calls are TRBV30 and TRBJ2-2; 8 bases are a match to TRBD1. Germline V gives CDR1 GTSNPN, CDR2 SVGIG (reference sequence). V gave up 0 bases and J gave up 1 base; unmatched junction bases: 4. CDR3 length equals 16 residues. CDR3 bases: TGTGCCTGGAGTGTGATAGGGACAGGGAACACCGGGGAGCTGTTTTTT. Amino acid sequence: CAWSVIGTGNTGELFF.

CDR3 nucleotide sequence: TGTGCCAGCAGCTACCGGGACAGGGGCAATGAGCAGTTCTTC. Translated: CASSYRDRGNEQFF. The chain uses TRBV5-5 and TRBJ2-1; TRBD1 matches at 10 bases. The CDR3 runs 14 residues. The ends lost 3 bases at V and 6 bases at J; junction bases unmatched: 3. CDR1 SGHKS and CDR2 YYEKEE come from the germline V gene (reference sequence).

V gene TRBV18 combines with J gene TRBJ2-7, with 8 bases that match TRBD1. J was trimmed by 5 bases and V by 3 bases; bases with no gene match: 6. Germline CDR1 and CDR2: KGHSH and LQKENI. The CDR3 consists of 14 residues. The CDR3 coding sequence is TGTGCCAGCTCACCTCTGACAGGGGAAGACGAGCAGTACTTC. Its translation: CASSPLTGEDEQYF.

The genes are TRBV6-1 and TRBJ2-4, with D possibly TRBD1 on 5 matching bases. There are 17 residues in the CDR3. The germline V gene encodes CDR1 MNHNS and CDR2 SASEGT. V lost 4 bases and J lost 0, with 16 bases in between. CDR3 residues: CASSAPTGAVAKNIQYF. The CDR3 DNA reads as TGTGCCAGCAGTGCGCCGACTGGGGCAGTAGCCAAAAACATTCAGTACTTC.

A few counts support this clone. This chain's CDR3 is CASSSPDFSGNTIYF. CDR3 coding DNA: TGTGCCAGCAGTTCGCCGGACTTCTCTGGAAACACCATATATTTT. This sequence joins TRBV6-5 and TRBJ1-3; D gene unclear. CDR3 length equals 15 residues. Germline V gene sequence: CDR1 MNHEY, CDR2 SVGAGI. The germline V and J ends were trimmed by 4 bases and 0 bases, with 10 bases remaining between them.

This chain joins TRBV5-6 and TRBJ2-3; D might be TRBD1 (5 bases). Looked up from germline, CDR1 is SGHDT and CDR2 is YYEEEE. The CDR3 loop spans 15 amino acids. The V end lost 3 bases, the J end lost 4 bases, and 15 bases lay between the germline ends. The CDR3 DNA reads TGTGCCAGCAGCTCTTTAGGGGTCGCCCCAGATACGCAGTATTTT. This codes for CASSSLGVAPDTQYF. Looking up the rest from reference TRBV5-6 and TRBJ2-3 gives the full variable domain: DAGVTQSPTHLIKTRGQQVTLRCSPKSGHDTVSWYQQALGQGPQFIFQYYEEEERQRGNFPDRFSGHQFPNYSSELNVNALLLGDSALYLCASSSLGVAPDTQYFGPGTRLTVL.